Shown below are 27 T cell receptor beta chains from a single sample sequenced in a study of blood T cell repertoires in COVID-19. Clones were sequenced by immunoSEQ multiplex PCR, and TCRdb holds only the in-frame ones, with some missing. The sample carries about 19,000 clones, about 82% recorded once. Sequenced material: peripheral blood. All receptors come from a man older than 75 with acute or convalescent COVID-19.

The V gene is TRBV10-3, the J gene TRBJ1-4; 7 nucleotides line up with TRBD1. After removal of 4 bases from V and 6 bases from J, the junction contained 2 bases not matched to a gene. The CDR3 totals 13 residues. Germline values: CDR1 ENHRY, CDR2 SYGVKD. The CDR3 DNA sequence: TGTGCCATCAGTGTCGGGACAGATGAAAAACTGTTTTTT. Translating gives CAISVGTDEKLFF.

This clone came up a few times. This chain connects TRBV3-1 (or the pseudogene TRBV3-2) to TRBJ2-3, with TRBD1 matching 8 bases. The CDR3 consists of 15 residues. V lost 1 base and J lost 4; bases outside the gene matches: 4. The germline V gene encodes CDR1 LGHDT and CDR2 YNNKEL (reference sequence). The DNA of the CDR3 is TGTGCCAGCAGCCAAGGGACAGGGTTTTCAGATACGCAGTATTTT. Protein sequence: CASSQGTGFSDTQYF.

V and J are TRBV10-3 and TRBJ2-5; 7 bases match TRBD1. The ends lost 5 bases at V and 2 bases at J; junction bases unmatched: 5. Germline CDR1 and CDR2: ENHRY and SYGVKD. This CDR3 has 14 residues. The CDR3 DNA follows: TGTGCCATCAGTAGGGACAGCGATCAAGAGACCCAGTACTTC. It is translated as CAISRDSDQETQYF.

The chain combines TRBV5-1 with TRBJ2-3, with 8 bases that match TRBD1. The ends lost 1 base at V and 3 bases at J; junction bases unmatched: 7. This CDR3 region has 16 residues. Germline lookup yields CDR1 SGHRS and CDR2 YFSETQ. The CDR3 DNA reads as TGCGCCAGCAGCTTGCCCCGACAGGGGTGGACAGATACGCAGTATTTT. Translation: CASSLPRQGWTDTQYF.

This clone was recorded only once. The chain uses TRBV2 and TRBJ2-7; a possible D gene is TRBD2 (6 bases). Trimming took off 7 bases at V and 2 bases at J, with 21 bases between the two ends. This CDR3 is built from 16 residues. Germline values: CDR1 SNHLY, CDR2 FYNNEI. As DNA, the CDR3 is TGTGCCAGCACAGCCCAGTCGTTCCGCGGGACCTACGAGCAGTACTTC. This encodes CASTAQSFRGTYEQYF.

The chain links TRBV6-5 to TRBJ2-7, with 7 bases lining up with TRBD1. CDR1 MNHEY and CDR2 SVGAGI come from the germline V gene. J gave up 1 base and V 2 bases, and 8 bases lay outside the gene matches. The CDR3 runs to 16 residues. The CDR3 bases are TGTGCCAGCAGTTACCCCGGCAGGGGGTCATCCTACGAGCAGTACTTC. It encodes CASSYPGRGSSYEQYF.

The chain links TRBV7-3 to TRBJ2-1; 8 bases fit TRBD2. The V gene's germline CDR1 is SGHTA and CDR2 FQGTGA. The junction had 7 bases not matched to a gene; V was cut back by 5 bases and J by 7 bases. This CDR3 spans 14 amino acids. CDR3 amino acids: CASSPPGTSNEQFF. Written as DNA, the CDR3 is TGTGCCAGCAGCCCCCCCGGGACTAGTAATGAGCAGTTCTTC.

The CDR3 reads CASSQRQKAPLSGNTIYF. CDR3 bases: TGTGCCAGCAGCCAAAGACAGAAGGCCCCACTCTCTGGAAACACCATATATTTT. The chain carries TRBV3-1 (or the pseudogene TRBV3-2) and TRBJ1-3, with a weak D call TRBD1 (5 bases). Germline V gives CDR1 LGHDT, CDR2 YNNKEL (reference sequence). The CDR3 is 18 residues long. The germline V and J ends were trimmed by 2 bases and 0 bases, with 17 bases remaining between them.

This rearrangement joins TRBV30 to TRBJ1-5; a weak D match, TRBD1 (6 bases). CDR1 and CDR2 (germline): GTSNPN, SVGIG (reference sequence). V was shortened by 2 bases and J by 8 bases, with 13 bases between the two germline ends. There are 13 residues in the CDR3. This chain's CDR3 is CAWSYRELKPQHF. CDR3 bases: TGTGCCTGGAGTTACAGGGAGTTAAAGCCCCAGCATTTT.

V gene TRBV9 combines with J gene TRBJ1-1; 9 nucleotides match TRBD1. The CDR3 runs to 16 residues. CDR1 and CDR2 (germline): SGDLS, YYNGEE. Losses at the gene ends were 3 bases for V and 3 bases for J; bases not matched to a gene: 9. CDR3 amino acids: CASSGTRDREDTEAFF. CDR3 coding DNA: TGTGCCAGCAGCGGTACTAGGGACAGGGAGGACACTGAAGCTTTCTTT.

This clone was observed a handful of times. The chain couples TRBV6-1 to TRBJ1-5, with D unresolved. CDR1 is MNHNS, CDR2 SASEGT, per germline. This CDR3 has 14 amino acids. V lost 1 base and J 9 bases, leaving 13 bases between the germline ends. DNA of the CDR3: TGTGCCAGCAGTGAAGGAGGTATGGGAGCGCCCCAGCATTTT. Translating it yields CASSEGGMGAPQHF.

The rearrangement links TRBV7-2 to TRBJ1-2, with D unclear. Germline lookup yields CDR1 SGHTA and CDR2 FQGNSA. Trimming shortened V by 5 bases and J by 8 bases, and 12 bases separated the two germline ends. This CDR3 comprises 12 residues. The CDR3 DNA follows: TGTGCCAGCAGCACTATCTCGAAGGGCTACACCTTC. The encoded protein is CASSTISKGYTF.

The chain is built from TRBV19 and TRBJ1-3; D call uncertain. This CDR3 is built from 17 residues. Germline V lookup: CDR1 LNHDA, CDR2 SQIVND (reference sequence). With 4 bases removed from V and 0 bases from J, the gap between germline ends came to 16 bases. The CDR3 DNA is TGTGCCAGTAGTACACCGCTGAGGGCCTTCTCTGGAAACACCATATATTTT. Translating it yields CASSTPLRAFSGNTIYF. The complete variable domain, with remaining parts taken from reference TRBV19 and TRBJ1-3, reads DGGITQSPKYLFRKEGQNVTLSCEQNLNHDAMYWYRQDPGQGLRLIYYSQIVNDFQKGDIAEGYSVSREKKESFPLTVTSAQKNPTAFYLCASSTPLRAFSGNTIYFGEGSWLTVV.

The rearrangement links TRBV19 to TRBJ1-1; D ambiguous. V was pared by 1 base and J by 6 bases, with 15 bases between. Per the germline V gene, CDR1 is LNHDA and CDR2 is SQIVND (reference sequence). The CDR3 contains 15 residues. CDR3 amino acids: CASSIGGTQVAEAFF. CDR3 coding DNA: TGTGCCAGTAGTATAGGAGGAACCCAAGTCGCTGAAGCTTTCTTT.

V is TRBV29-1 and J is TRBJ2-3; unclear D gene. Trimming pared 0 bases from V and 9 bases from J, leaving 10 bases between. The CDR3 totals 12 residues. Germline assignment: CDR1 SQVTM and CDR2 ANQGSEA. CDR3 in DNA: TGCAGCGTTGAAGATGGAGCCGCCACGCAGTATTTT. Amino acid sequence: CSVEDGAATQYF.

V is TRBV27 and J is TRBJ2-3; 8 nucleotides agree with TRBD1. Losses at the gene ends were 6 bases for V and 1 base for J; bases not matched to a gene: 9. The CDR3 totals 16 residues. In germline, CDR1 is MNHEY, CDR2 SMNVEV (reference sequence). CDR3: CASRLYGQGGTDTQYF. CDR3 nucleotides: TGTGCCAGCAGGCTTTACGGACAGGGCGGCACAGATACGCAGTATTTT.

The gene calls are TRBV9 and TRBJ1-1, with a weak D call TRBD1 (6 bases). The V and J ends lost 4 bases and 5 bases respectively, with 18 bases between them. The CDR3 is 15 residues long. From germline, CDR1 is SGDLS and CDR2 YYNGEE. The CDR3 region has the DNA TGTGCCAGCAGCCTGATGGGGGGGCTGGGGACTGAAGCTTTCTTT. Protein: CASSLMGGLGTEAFF.

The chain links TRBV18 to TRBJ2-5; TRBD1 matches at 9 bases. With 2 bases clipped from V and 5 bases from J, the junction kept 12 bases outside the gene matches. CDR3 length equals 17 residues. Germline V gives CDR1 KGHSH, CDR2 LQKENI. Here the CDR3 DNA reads TGTGCCAGCTCACCAACCTTTTTGGGACAGGGCAGCGAGACCCAGTACTTC. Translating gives CASSPTFLGQGSETQYF.

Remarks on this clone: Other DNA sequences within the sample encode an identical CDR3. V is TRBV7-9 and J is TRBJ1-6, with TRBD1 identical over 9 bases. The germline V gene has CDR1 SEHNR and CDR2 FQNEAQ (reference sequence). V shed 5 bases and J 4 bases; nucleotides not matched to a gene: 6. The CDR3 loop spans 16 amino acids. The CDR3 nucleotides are TGTGCCAGCAGCCTGGGACAGGGTTTTTATAATTCACCCCTCCACTTT. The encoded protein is CASSLGQGFYNSPLHF. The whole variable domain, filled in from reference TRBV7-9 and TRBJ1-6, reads DTGVSQNPRHKITKRGQNVTFRCDPISEHNRLYWYRQTLGQGPEFLTYFQNEAQLEKSRLLSDRFSAERPKGSFSTLEIQRTEQGDSAMYLCASSLGQGFYNSPLHFGNGTRLTVT.

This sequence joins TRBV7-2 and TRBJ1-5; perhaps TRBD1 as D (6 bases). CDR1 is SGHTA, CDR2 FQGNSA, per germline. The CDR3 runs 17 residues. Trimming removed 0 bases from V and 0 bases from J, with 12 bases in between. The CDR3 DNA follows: TGTGCCAGCAGCTTAGCCCGAGGGGGTTATAGCAATCAGCCCCAGCATTTT. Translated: CASSLARGGYSNQPQHF. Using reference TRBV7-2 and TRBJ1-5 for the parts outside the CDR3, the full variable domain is GAGVSQSPSNKVTEKGKDVELRCDPISGHTALYWYRQSLGQGLEFLIYFQGNSAPDKSGLPSDRFSAERTGGSVSTLTIQRTQQEDSAVYLCASSLARGGYSNQPQHFGDGTRLSIL.

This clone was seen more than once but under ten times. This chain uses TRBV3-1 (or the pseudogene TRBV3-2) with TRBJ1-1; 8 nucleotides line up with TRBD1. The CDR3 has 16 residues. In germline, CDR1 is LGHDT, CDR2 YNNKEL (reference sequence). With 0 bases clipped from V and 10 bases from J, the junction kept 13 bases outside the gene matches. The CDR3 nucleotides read TGTGCCAGCAGCCAAGATCCCCCAGGGGGCGGGTGGGTAGCTTTCTTT. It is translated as CASSQDPPGGGWVAFF.

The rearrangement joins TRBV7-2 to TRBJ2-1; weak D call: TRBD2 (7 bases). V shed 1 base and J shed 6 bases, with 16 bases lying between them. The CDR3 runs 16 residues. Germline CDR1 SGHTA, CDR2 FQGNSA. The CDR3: CASSLVSLGGANEQFF. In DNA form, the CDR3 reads TGTGCCAGCAGCTTAGTGTCCCTAGGGGGGGCCAATGAGCAGTTCTTC.

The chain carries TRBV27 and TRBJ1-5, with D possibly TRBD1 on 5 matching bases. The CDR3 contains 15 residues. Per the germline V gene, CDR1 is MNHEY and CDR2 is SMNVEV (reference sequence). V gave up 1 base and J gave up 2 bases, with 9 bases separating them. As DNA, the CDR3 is TGTGCCAGCAGTTTATGGAGGGGTGGCAATCAGCCCCAGCATTTT. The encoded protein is CASSLWRGGNQPQHF.

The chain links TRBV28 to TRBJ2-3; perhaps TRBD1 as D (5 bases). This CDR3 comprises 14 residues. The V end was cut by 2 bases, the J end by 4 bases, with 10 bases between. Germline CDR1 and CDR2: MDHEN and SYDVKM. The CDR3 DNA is TGTGCCAGCAGTTTAGGTGGGGCCGCAGATACGCAGTATTTT. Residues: CASSLGGAADTQYF.

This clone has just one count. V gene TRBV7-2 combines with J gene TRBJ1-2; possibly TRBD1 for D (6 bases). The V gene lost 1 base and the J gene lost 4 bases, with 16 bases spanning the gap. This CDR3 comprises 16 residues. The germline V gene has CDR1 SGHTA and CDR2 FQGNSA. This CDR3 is CASSLGPGDNLYGYTF. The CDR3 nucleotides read TGTGCCAGCAGCTTAGGCCCTGGGGACAATCTCTATGGCTACACCTTC.

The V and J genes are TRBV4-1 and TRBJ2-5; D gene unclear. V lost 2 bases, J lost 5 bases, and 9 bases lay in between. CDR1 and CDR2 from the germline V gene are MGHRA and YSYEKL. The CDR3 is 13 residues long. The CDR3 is CASSQWRGETQYF. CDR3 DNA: TGCGCCAGCAGCCAATGGAGAGGCGAGACCCAGTACTTC.

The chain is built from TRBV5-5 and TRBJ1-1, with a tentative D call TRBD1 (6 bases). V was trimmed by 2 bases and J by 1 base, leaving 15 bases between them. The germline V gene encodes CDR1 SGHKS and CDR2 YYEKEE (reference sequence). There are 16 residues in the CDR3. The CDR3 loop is CASSFDRRSWNTEAFF. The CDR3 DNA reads TGTGCCAGCAGCTTTGACAGGCGAAGTTGGAACACTGAAGCTTTCTTT.